This TCR beta chain originates from a study of control samples from healthy donors and cancer patients. V was cut by 8 bases and J by 5 bases, with 18 bases left in between. Germline V gene sequence: CDR1 SEHNR, CDR2 FQNEAQ (reference sequence). The CDR3 has 14 residues. Clones were read by immunoSEQ multiplex PCR, and TCRdb kept only the in-frame ones, dropping some. The sample lists roughly 130,000 clones, around 93% occurring once. Sample: blood. The chain recombines TRBV7-9 with TRBJ1-2; weak D call: TRBD1 (6 bases). The TCR sequence derives from a man aged 18-30 years in good health. CDR3: CASSQGHLLYGYTF. CDR3 in DNA: TGTGCCAGCTCTCAGGGGCATCTATTATATGGCTACACCTTC.